The rows below give T cell receptor beta chains drawn from one sample of a study of identical twins. MiXCR, applied by TCRdb to the 5' RACE reads, yields one record per CDR3 protein. The sample has approximately 230,000 distinct CDR3 sequences, around 15% seen once. The sequencing sample was made of memory (CD45RO+) T cells sorted from blood. These receptors originate from a woman under 30 in good health. The conserved cysteine and the conserved F or W are not part of the CDR3 here. D genes are given only for firm matches.

cdr3_aa	d_call	v_call	j_call
ASSITGLNTEAF	NA	TRBV12-3/TRBV12-4	TRBJ1-1
ASSISAGGDTQY	TRBD2	TRBV5-1	TRBJ2-3
ASSYTRDRVSGYT	TRBD1	TRBV6-5	TRBJ1-2
ASSLGTSGRRGIGELF	TRBD2	TRBV6-1	TRBJ2-2
SAHRGTYEQY	TRBD1	TRBV20-1	TRBJ2-7
AISEEVSRPQH	NA	TRBV10-3	TRBJ1-5
ASSLSTAAGYGYT	NA	TRBV5-1	TRBJ1-2
ASSRAGTGTALNTEAF	TRBD1	TRBV5-1	TRBJ1-1
ASIEGTGGTDTQY	TRBD1	TRBV2	TRBJ2-3
ASSYRGSARYT	TRBD1	TRBV12-3/TRBV12-4	TRBJ1-2
ASSLERVRNEQF	NA	TRBV7-2	TRBJ2-1
SARESSYEQY	NA	TRBV20-1	TRBJ2-7
ASSLDRDRYTGELF	TRBD1	TRBV5-4	TRBJ2-2
ATSRGGSQDNEQF	TRBD2	TRBV15	TRBJ2-1
ASSWGTGGAEAF	NA	TRBV12-3/TRBV12-4	TRBJ1-1
ASRPLAGGPREQY	TRBD2	TRBV6-2/TRBV6-3	TRBJ2-7
ASSPNRDNTDTQY	NA	TRBV5-4	TRBJ2-3
SVEARQGEEEAF	TRBD1	TRBV29-1	TRBJ1-1
ASSVILAGGMPDTQY	TRBD2	TRBV7-9	TRBJ2-3
ASSYSRGRANYNEQF	TRBD2	TRBV6-2/TRBV6-3	TRBJ2-1
ASSQGVQETQY	NA	TRBV4-2	TRBJ2-5
ASSRDGGELF	NA	TRBV6-5	TRBJ2-2
ASNRKNTQY	NA	TRBV2	TRBJ2-3